The 24 T cell receptor beta chains below all came from one sample that was sequenced in a study of T cells in Graves' hyperthyroidism and ophthalmopathy. Amplification targeted TCR beta CDR3 regions from RNA transcripts. With the HTBI primer set, the TCR CDR3 went through a first round of RT-PCR. Using its own MiXCR run on the multiplex PCR reads, TCRdb lists one record per CDR3 protein. This sample carries approximately 620,000 distinct CDR3 sequences, approximately 13% of them seen once, and the ten largest clones take more than 4.5%. Sequencing was carried out using blood. These TCRs come from a woman in her twenties or thirties with Graves' hyperthyroidism that later progressed to Graves' ophthalmopathy.

Ten or more counts support this clonotype. The rearrangement uses TRBV3-1 and TRBJ2-1; D not certain. V shed 2 bases and J shed 7 bases, with 6 bases lying between them. This CDR3 is built from 12 residues. The germline gives CDR1 LGHDT, CDR2 YNNKEL (reference sequence). CDR3 nucleotide sequence: TGTGCCAGCAGCCAATTACGGAATGAGCAGTTCTTC. This translates into CASSQLRNEQFF.

A few counts support this clonotype. The chain carries TRBV19 and TRBJ1-3, with no clear D. The germline V gene encodes CDR1 LNHDA and CDR2 SQIVND (reference sequence). Trimming removed 5 bases from V and 0 bases from J, with 14 bases in between. This CDR3 comprises 16 residues. The CDR3 DNA sequence: TGTGCCAGTAGTTCACCGCACCGGAGCTCTGGAAACACCATATATTTT. It codes for CASSSPHRSSGNTIYF.

This clonotype was recorded at least ten times. This chain connects TRBV24-1 to TRBJ1-2; D gene uncertain. CDR3 size: 12 residues. V was cut by 2 bases and J by 10 bases, with 10 bases left in between. The germline gives CDR1 KGHDR, CDR2 SFDVKD. The CDR3 reads CATSDSDGPYTF. CDR3 in DNA: TGTGCCACCAGTGATTCTGACGGCCCCTACACCTTC.

This sequence joins TRBV20-1 and TRBJ2-7, with 14 positions matching TRBD2. Germline-derived CDR1 and CDR2 are DFQATT and SNEGSKA (reference sequence). This CDR3 spans 15 amino acids. Losses at the gene ends were 3 bases for V and 9 bases for J; bases not matched to a gene: 10. For the CDR3, the DNA is TGCAGTGCTAGGAGCGGACTAGCGGGAGGATTAAGGCAGTACTTC. Its translation: CSARSGLAGGLRQYF.

This clonotype has ten or more counts. The J gene is TRBJ1-2, the V gene TRBV28; D is unresolved. The V gene's germline CDR1 is MDHEN and CDR2 SYDVKM. The length of the CDR3 is 13 residues. V gave up 2 bases and J gave up 2 bases, with 6 bases separating them. CDR3 in amino acids: CASSLTGNYGYTF. CDR3 nucleotide sequence: TGTGCCAGCAGTTTAACCGGCAACTATGGCTACACCTTC.

This clonotype came up many times. V is TRBV20-1 and J is TRBJ2-7; TRBD2 is a possible D gene (5 bases). Trimming left V 6 bases short and J 3 bases short, with 15 bases between. CDR3 length: 13 amino acids. CDR1 and CDR2 (germline): DFQATT, SNEGSKA (reference sequence). CDR3 DNA: TGCAGTGCCAGACCCAGCGGCTACTACGAGCAGTACTTC. It is translated as CSARPSGYYEQYF.

This clonotype was detected many times. CDR3 protein: CATSRSPPGGREITGELFF. The CDR3 DNA reads TGTGCCACCAGCAGAAGTCCCCCGGGGGGTCGGGAGATCACCGGGGAGCTGTTTTTT. The chain recombines TRBV15 with TRBJ2-2; 7 bases are a match to TRBD2. CDR3 length: 19 amino acids. V dropped 2 bases and J dropped 4; count of bases not matched to a gene: 16. CDR1 is LNHNV and CDR2 is YYDKDF in the germline V gene (reference sequence). Variable domain in full (rest from reference TRBV15 and TRBJ2-2): DAMVIQNPRYQVTQFGKPVTLSCSQTLNHNVMYWYQQKSSQAPKLLFHYYDKDFNNEADTPDNFQSRRPNTSFCFLDIRSPGLGDTAMYLCATSRSPPGGREITGELFFGEGSRLTVL.

This clonotype occurred many times. The J gene is TRBJ2-5, the V gene TRBV29-1; D is unclear. The CDR3 extends over 12 amino acids. The V gene lost 4 bases and the J gene lost 0 bases, with 6 bases spanning the gap. Germline-derived CDR1 and CDR2 are SQVTM and ANQGSEA. CDR3 region: CSVGSDQETQYF. The CDR3 DNA follows: TGCAGCGTTGGGAGTGACCAAGAGACCCAGTACTTC.

In this sample, this clonotype turned up many times. The rearrangement uses TRBV7-2 and TRBJ1-5, with TRBD1 matching over 7 bases. Germline V gives CDR1 SGHTA, CDR2 FQGNSA. V dropped 4 bases and J dropped 2; count of bases not matched to a gene: 5. This CDR3 is built from 15 residues. In nucleotides, the CDR3 is TGTGCCAGCAGCTACAGACAGGGCGGCAATCAGCCCCAGCATTTT. Its translation: CASSYRQGGNQPQHF.

This clonotype appeared many times. The V gene is TRBV7-3, the J gene TRBJ2-1; TRBD1 agrees at 9 bases. Germline V CDR1 and CDR2: SGHTA, FQGTGA. Trimming at V came to 5 bases and at J to 6 bases, leaving 2 bases not matched to a gene. The CDR3 is 13 residues long. CDR3 in amino acids: CASSRGQGNEQFF. The CDR3 coding sequence is TGTGCCAGCAGCAGGGGACAGGGCAATGAGCAGTTCTTC.

This clonotype was detected only a few times. This sequence joins TRBV30 and TRBJ2-1; D unclear. Trimming stripped 2 bases from V and 7 bases from J, with 6 bases between. CDR3 length: 11 residues. Per the germline V gene, CDR1 is GTSNPN and CDR2 is SVGIG (reference sequence). This CDR3 is CAWSILNEQFF. The CDR3 DNA follows: TGTGCCTGGAGTATATTGAATGAGCAGTTCTTC.

This clonotype occurred many times. The chain couples TRBV24-1 to TRBJ2-1; tentative D call: TRBD1 (6 bases). V lost 9 bases to trimming and J lost 4 bases, with 12 bases between them. This CDR3 spans 13 amino acids. Germline CDR1 KGHDR, CDR2 SFDVKD. The CDR3 coding sequence is TGTGCCACCGCACATAGGGGGTACAATGAGCAGTTCTTC. As protein: CATAHRGYNEQFF.

This clonotype was picked up many times. This chain connects TRBV18 to TRBJ2-7; 9 bases line up with TRBD1. CDR3 length equals 15 residues. V dropped 5 bases and J dropped 3; count of bases not matched to a gene: 8. Germline values: CDR1 KGHSH, CDR2 LQKENI. The CDR3 coding sequence is TGTGCCAGCTCAGGGACAGGGAAGTCGCTCTACGAGCAGTACTTC. Amino acids: CASSGTGKSLYEQYF. The full variable domain, with the rest looked up from reference TRBV18 and TRBJ2-7, is NAGVMQNPRHLVRRRGQEARLRCSPMKGHSHVYWYRQLPEEGLKFMVYLQKENIIDESGMPKERFSAEFPKEGPSILRIQQVVRGDSAAYFCASSGTGKSLYEQYFGPGTRLTVT.

The sample holds many counts of this clonotype. The CDR3 is CASSSQGSNTGELFF. The CDR3 nucleotides are TGTGCCAGCAGCTCACAGGGTTCGAACACCGGGGAGCTGTTTTTT. The chain joins TRBV28 to TRBJ2-2; a weak D match, TRBD1 (6 bases). The V gene lost 6 bases and the J gene lost 0 bases, with 11 bases spanning the gap. CDR3 length equals 15 residues. Per germline, CDR1 MDHEN and CDR2 SYDVKM.

This clonotype was picked up many times. The chain joins TRBV19 to TRBJ2-2; a weak D match, TRBD1 (5 bases). Looked up from germline, CDR1 is LNHDA and CDR2 is SQIVND (reference sequence). This CDR3 has 14 amino acids. V was trimmed by 5 bases and J by 5 bases, leaving 12 bases between them. The CDR3 reads CASSPQAGTGELFF. The CDR3 nucleotides are TGTGCCAGTAGTCCACAGGCCGGGACCGGGGAGCTGTTTTTT.

The J gene is TRBJ1-1, the V gene TRBV6-1; D perhaps matches TRBD1 (5 bases). CDR3 length equals 13 residues. The germline gives CDR1 MNHNS, CDR2 SASEGT. V shed 11 bases and J shed 2 bases, with 15 bases lying between them. The CDR3 here is CACMGRSNTEAFF. The CDR3 DNA reads as TGTGCCTGTATGGGACGGTCCAACACTGAAGCTTTCTTT.

As concerns this clonotype: This could be a read error, since a much larger clone is one nucleotide away. The CDR3 sequence is CASNLSGTSSYEQYF. The CDR3 DNA is TGCGCCAGCAACTTGTCCGGGACATCCTCCTACGAGCAGTACTTC. The chain recombines TRBV5-1 with TRBJ2-7; a weak D match, TRBD1 (6 bases). CDR3 length: 15 residues. Germline V gene lookup returns CDR1 SGHRS and CDR2 YFSETQ.

This clonotype was observed at least ten times. This chain uses TRBV28 with TRBJ1-2; D gene uncertain. From germline, CDR1 is MDHEN and CDR2 SYDVKM. V was shortened by 5 bases and J by 3 bases, with 19 bases between the two germline ends. The CDR3 has 16 residues. DNA of the CDR3: TGTGCCAGCAGTAACTTACTACGGCGTTCCGACTATGGCTACACCTTC. It is translated as CASSNLLRRSDYGYTF.

This clonotype was detected many times. The CDR3 DNA follows: TGTGCTAGTGGCCCACAGGGTAGCAATCAGCCCCAGCATTTT. Protein product: CASGPQGSNQPQHF. The chain joins TRBV12-5 to TRBJ1-5; D possibly corresponds to TRBD1 (6 bases). The length of the CDR3 is 14 residues. Germline V gene lookup returns CDR1 LGHNT and CDR2 FRNRAP. Trimming took off 6 bases at V and 0 bases at J, with 9 bases between the two ends.

The chain carries TRBV6-1 and TRBJ2-3; D perhaps matches TRBD1 (6 bases). This CDR3 is 15 amino acids long. The V end lost 6 bases, the J end lost 2 bases, and 15 bases lay between the germline ends. CDR1 and CDR2 from the germline V gene are MNHNS and SASEGT. CDR3 nucleotide sequence: TGTGCCAGCAGGTCTACAGGGTACTCCACAGATACGCAGTATTTT. It codes for CASRSTGYSTDTQYF.

This chain links TRBV5-6 with TRBJ2-7; TRBD1 or TRBD2 may be the D gene (5 bases each). The CDR3 is 15 amino acids. Trimming removed 0 bases at V and 3 bases at J, with 13 bases between. Germline V CDR1 and CDR2: SGHDT, YYEEEE. The CDR3 nucleotides are TGTGCCAGCAGCTTGGATTGGGACGGCTTCTACGAGCAGTACTTC. It codes for CASSLDWDGFYEQYF.

Note on this clonotype: One base away lies a much larger clone, so this may be a sequencing read error. The chain links TRBV28 to TRBJ1-1; D might be TRBD1 (6 bases). With 6 bases removed from V and 4 bases from J, the gap between germline ends came to 15 bases. CDR3 size: 14 residues. Germline loops: CDR1 MDHEN, CDR2 SYDVKM. The CDR3 region has the DNA TGTGCCAGCAGCCCGGGGGGGCGGAGCACTGAAGCTTTCTTT. Translated: CASSPGGRSTEAFF.

The chain combines TRBV19 with TRBJ1-6; the D is unclear. The CDR3 runs 15 residues. Germline loops: CDR1 LNHDA, CDR2 SQIVND (reference sequence). Trimming left V 4 bases short and J 4 bases short, with 11 bases between. The CDR3 region is CASSTPQVYNSPLHF. DNA of the CDR3: TGTGCCAGTAGTACCCCGCAGGTTTATAATTCACCCCTCCACTTT. The variable domain in full, with the rest retrieved from reference TRBV19 and TRBJ1-6, is DGGITQSPKYLFRKEGQNVTLSCEQNLNHDAMYWYRQDPGQGLRLIYYSQIVNDFQKGDIAEGYSVSREKKESFPLTVTSAQKNPTAFYLCASSTPQVYNSPLHFGNGTRLTVT.

This clonotype was observed a few times. The chain carries TRBV5-1 and TRBJ1-2; D is unresolved. Germline V gene sequence: CDR1 SGHRS, CDR2 YFSETQ. This CDR3 is 13 amino acids long. V gave up 0 bases and J gave up 8 bases, with 11 bases separating them. For the CDR3, the DNA is TGCGCCAGCAGCTTGGATTGGGTTAGAGGCTACACCTTC. Translation: CASSLDWVRGYTF.